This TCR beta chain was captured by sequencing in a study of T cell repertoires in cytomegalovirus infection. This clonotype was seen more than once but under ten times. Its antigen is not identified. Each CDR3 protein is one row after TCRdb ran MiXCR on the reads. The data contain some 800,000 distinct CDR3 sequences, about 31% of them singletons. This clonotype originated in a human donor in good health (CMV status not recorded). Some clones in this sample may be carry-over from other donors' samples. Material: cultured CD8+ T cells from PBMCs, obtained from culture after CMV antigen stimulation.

CDR3 in DNA: TGTGCCAGCAGCCAAACAGGGGGGGACTACGAGCAGTACTTC. Translating gives CASSQTGGDYEQYF. The genes are TRBV6-1 and TRBJ2-7; maybe TRBD1 (8 bases). V was cut by 6 bases and J by 3 bases, with 15 bases left in between. This CDR3 is built from 14 residues. Germline CDR1 MNHNS, CDR2 SASEGT.